This T cell receptor (beta chain) was sequenced during a study of cytomegalovirus exposure and HLA in healthy donors. Study-level results: The authors enumerated some 160 TCR beta chains as linked to cytomegalovirus. For cytomegalovirus status, the classifier reportedly gave diagnoses with high specificity and sensitivity.

The approximately 120-subject validation cohort, separate from the roughly 700-subject first cohort, included the donors. As for this clone: Antigen unknown.

Sequencing used immunoSEQ multiplex PCR; TCRdb keeps in-frame clones, though not all of them. The data show 110,000 to 150,000 clones, roughly four fifths seen once. Trimming removed 3 bases from V and 0 bases from J, with 9 bases in between. Germline CDR1 and CDR2: LNHDA and SQIVND (reference sequence). The CDR3 sequence is 15 residues long. The sequencing sample was made of PBMCs. This clonotype was sampled from a woman younger than 45 in good health and CMV-seronegative. This chain uses TRBV19 with TRBJ1-3; D is undetermined. This chain's CDR3 is CASSITGNSGNTIYF. CDR3 DNA: TGTGCCAGTAGTATTACGGGTAACTCTGGAAACACCATATATTTT.